Listed here are 7 T cell receptor beta chains from one sample, sequenced in a study of T cells in Graves' hyperthyroidism and ophthalmopathy. Using RNA transcripts as the source, TCR beta CDR3 regions were amplified. With the HTBI primer set, the TCR CDR3 went through a first round of RT-PCR. MiXCR was run by TCRdb on the multiplex PCR reads, yielding one entry per CDR3 protein. The table shows about 610,000 distinct CDR3 sequences, with roughly 15% occurring only once. The sequencing sample was made of blood. Receptors originate from a woman between 40 and 50 years old with Graves' ophthalmopathy.

A word on this clonotype: Its ends do not fully match the called genes, so a read error is possible. This CDR3 reads CASSPSPGTVAYVQYF. The DNA for the CDR3 is TGTGCCAGCTCACCATCTCCCGGGACAGTCGCCTACGTGCAGTACTTC. The chain uses TRBV18 and TRBJ2-7; 7 bases line up with TRBD1. Germline V gene lookup returns CDR1 KGHSH and CDR2 LQKENI. There are 16 residues in the CDR3.

The chain couples TRBV28 to TRBJ1-5, with D possibly matching TRBD1 (6 bases). V lost 6 bases to trimming and J lost 2 bases, with 17 bases between them. Germline V lookup: CDR1 MDHEN, CDR2 SYDVKM. The CDR3 covers 16 residues. The CDR3 here is CASSLGTSGGNQPQHF. CDR3 DNA sequence: TGTGCCAGCAGCCTAGGGACAAGCGGGGGCAATCAGCCCCAGCATTTT.

This clonotype came up a few times. The V and J genes are TRBV11-2 and TRBJ2-7; 9 bases fit TRBD2. V shed 4 bases, J shed 3 bases, and the junction held 7 bases outside the gene matches. The CDR3 is 15 amino acids. CDR1 and CDR2 (germline): SGHAT, FQNNGV. The CDR3 is CASSSPTSGIYEQYF. The CDR3 coding sequence is TGTGCCAGCAGCTCGCCGACTAGCGGCATCTACGAGCAGTACTTC. The full variable domain, rest sourced from reference TRBV11-2 and TRBJ2-7, is EAGVAQSPRYKIIEKRQSVAFWCNPISGHATLYWYQQILGQGPKLLIQFQNNGVVDDSQLPKDRFSAERLKGVDSTLKIQPAKLEDSAVYLCASSSPTSGIYEQYFGPGTRLTVT.

The chain employs TRBV24-1 and TRBJ2-2; TRBD1 agrees at 7 bases. The V segment lost 7 bases and the J segment 3 bases; nucleotides outside the gene matches: 7. CDR3 length equals 15 residues. Germline loops: CDR1 KGHDR, CDR2 SFDVKD. CDR3 loop: CATSLTGTDTGELFF. The DNA for the CDR3 is TGTGCCACCAGCCTCACCGGGACAGACACCGGGGAGCTGTTTTTT.

The DNA for the CDR3 is TGTGCCAGTAGTCATGTCGGGACTAGCGGGTACGAGCAGTACTTC. Protein: CASSHVGTSGYEQYF. The chain links TRBV19 to TRBJ2-7, with 12 bases fitting TRBD2. Trimming cost V 5 bases and J 4 bases; bases outside gene matches: 6. The CDR3 length is 15 residues. Germline CDR1 and CDR2: LNHDA and SQIVND (reference sequence).

With respect to this clonotype: At one boundary the junction diverges from the germline segment, which might be a read error. The rearrangement links TRBV5-1 to TRBJ2-2; no definite D call. Per germline, CDR1 SGHRS and CDR2 YFSETQ. The CDR3 sequence is 15 residues long. CDR3 sequence reads: CASRLAGLNTGELFF. In nucleotides, the CDR3 is TGCGCCAGCAGGTTGGCTGGCCTAAACACCGGGGAGCTGTTTTTT.

This clonotype was found many times. The CDR3 is CASSLTSVRETQYF. CDR3 in DNA: TGTGCCAGCAGCCTGACTAGCGTACGAGAGACCCAGTACTTC. The rearrangement uses TRBV6-2 or TRBV6-3 and TRBJ2-5, with 8 bases that match TRBD2. V shed 6 bases, J shed 4 bases, and the junction held 7 bases outside the gene matches. Germline CDR1 and CDR2: MNHEY and SVGEGT. This CDR3 is 14 amino acids long.